Listed below are T cell receptor beta chains from one sample, sequenced in a study of blood T cell repertoires in COVID-19. TCRdb's copy holds only in-frame clones and misses some; the assay was immunoSEQ multiplex PCR. The sample holds approximately 250,000 clones, around 84% seen once. The sequenced sample consisted of peripheral blood. The receptors here all came from a man aged 60 to 69 with acute or convalescent COVID-19. CDR3s include the opening cysteine and the closing phenylalanine or tryptophan. The D gene is left open where the match is weak. Rows may omit the clone size; those that give it use once, few, many or a size class.

CDR3 DNA,CDR3 protein,D gene,J gene,clone size,V gene
TGCGCCAGCAAGGGTGGACAGGCTGGAAACACCATATATTTT,CASKGGQAGNTIYF,TRBD1,TRBJ1-3,NA,TRBV5-1
TGTGCCAGCAGCTTTCAGAGCGGGAGAACAGATACGCAGTATTTT,CASSFQSGRTDTQYF,TRBD2,TRBJ2-3,NA,TRBV11-3
TGTGCCAGCAGTTACTCTCCGACAGGGTACGAGCAGTACTTC,CASSYSPTGYEQYF,TRBD1,TRBJ2-7,NA,TRBV6-2/TRBV6-3
TGTGCCAGCAGTTACTCAGGGGGCTATGGCTACACCTTC,CASSYSGGYGYTF,NA,TRBJ1-2,NA,TRBV6-5
TGTGCCAGCAGCTTAGTCGGGGACAGGGGGCCTTACGGGGAGCTGTTTTTT,CASSLVGDRGPYGELFF,TRBD1,TRBJ2-2,NA,TRBV7-3
TGCGCCAGCAGCTTCCGGGACAGGGTATCGGGAACTAATGAAAAACTGTTTTTT,CASSFRDRVSGTNEKLFF,TRBD1,TRBJ1-4,few,TRBV5-1
TGTGCCAGCAGACTAGCGGGAGGCTCCGTAGATACGCAGTATTTT,CASRLAGGSVDTQYF,TRBD2,TRBJ2-3,NA,TRBV6-6
TGTGCCAGTAGTATTGGGACATACGAAGATACGCAGTATTTT,CASSIGTYEDTQYF,NA,TRBJ2-3,NA,TRBV19
TGTGCCAGCACCCTCGCTAGCGGGGGGGGTAATGAGCAGTTCTTC,CASTLASGGGNEQFF,TRBD2,TRBJ2-1,NA,TRBV2
TGTGCCAGCAGCGGGGGGGGGTACAATTCACCCCTCCACTTT,CASSGGGYNSPLHF,NA,TRBJ1-6,NA,TRBV28
TGTGCCAGCAGCACTAACAGGGGCCGCTACGAGCAGTACTTC,CASSTNRGRYEQYF,TRBD1,TRBJ2-7,NA,TRBV5-4
TGTGCCAGCAGTTGGACCCGGGATAACACCGGGGAGCTGTTTTTT,CASSWTRDNTGELFF,NA,TRBJ2-2,NA,TRBV7-9
TGTGCCAGCAGCTTAGTTTCCGGACTAGGGCCGGGGACCCAGTACTTC,CASSLVSGLGPGTQYF,TRBD2,TRBJ2-5,NA,TRBV7-2
TGTGCCAGCAGCAGGGACAGGGGAGGCAATCAGCCCCAGCATTTT,CASSRDRGGNQPQHF,TRBD1,TRBJ1-5,NA,TRBV11-2
TGTGCCAGCTCCTCCACCGGGACAGGGGACGAAAAACTGTTTTTT,CASSSTGTGDEKLFF,TRBD1,TRBJ1-4,NA,TRBV18
TGTGCCAGCAGCTTGGGGGACACAACCTACGAGCAGTACTTC,CASSLGDTTYEQYF,NA,TRBJ2-7,NA,TRBV5-6
TGCGCCAGCAGCCAGGGCCAGGGGCCGTTCACAGATACGCAGTATTTT,CASSQGQGPFTDTQYF,NA,TRBJ2-3,NA,TRBV4-1